This TCR beta chain was documented in a study of brain T cells in children with intractable seizures. Assay: immunoSEQ multiplex PCR; the TCRdb copy retains only in-frame clones and omits some. This table has fewer than 150,000 clones, around 94% appearing once. From germline, CDR1 is LNHDA and CDR2 SQIVND (reference sequence). Deletions cut 6 bases from V and 3 bases from J, with 3 bases between. The CDR3 is made up of 11 amino acids. Source: peripheral blood, taken at surgery. The chain is built from TRBV19 and TRBJ1-3; D is unclear. This receptor was taken from a boy under three years old with hemimegalencephaly and intractable seizures. The CDR3 nucleotides are TGTGCCAGTAGGTTTGGAAACACCATATATTTT. It yields the protein CASRFGNTIYF.